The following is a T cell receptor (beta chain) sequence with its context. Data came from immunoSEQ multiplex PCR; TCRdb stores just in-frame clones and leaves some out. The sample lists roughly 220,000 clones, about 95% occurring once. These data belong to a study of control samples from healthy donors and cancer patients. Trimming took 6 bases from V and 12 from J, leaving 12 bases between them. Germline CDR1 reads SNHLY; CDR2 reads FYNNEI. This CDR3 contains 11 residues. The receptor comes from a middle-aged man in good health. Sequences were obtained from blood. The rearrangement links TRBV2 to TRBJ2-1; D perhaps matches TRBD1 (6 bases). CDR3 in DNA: TGTGCCAGCAGGGAGGAAGGGGGGCAGTTCTTC. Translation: CASREEGGQFF.